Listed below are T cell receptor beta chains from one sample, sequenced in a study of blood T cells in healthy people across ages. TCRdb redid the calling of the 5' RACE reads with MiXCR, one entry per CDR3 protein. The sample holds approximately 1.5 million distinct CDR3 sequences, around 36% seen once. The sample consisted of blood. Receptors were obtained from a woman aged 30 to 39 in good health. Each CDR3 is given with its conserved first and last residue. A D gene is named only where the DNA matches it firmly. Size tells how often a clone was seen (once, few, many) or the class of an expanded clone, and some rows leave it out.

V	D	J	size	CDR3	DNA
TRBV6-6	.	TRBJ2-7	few	CASSQDRTGSYEQYF	TGTGCCAGCAGCCAGGACCGGACTGGCTCCTACGAGCAGTACTTC
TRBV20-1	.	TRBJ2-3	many	CSATLAGLPDTQYF	TGCAGTGCTACTCTGGCGGGGCTTCCAGATACGCAGTATTTT
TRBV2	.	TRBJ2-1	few	CASKNRREEQFF	TGTGCCAGCAAAAACCGGAGGGAAGAGCAGTTCTTC
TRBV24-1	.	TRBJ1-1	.	CATRGNGVGTEAFF	TGTGCCACCAGAGGAAACGGGGTGGGCACTGAAGCTTTCTTT
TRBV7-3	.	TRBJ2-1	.	CASSLGAGGGYNEQFF	TGTGCCAGCAGCTTAGGGGCAGGGGGAGGTTACAATGAGCAGTTCTTC
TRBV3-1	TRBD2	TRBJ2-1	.	CASSRKSATAGISYNEQFF	TGTGCCAGCAGCCGAAAATCGGCGACAGCGGGGATCTCCTACAATGAGCAGTTCTTC
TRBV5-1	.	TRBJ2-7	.	CASSLAVTRQAPYEQYF	TGCGCCAGCAGCTTGGCCGTAACGAGGCAGGCACCCTACGAGCAGTACTTC
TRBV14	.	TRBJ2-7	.	CASNQDLRGWEQYF	TGTGCCAGCAACCAAGATCTCCGGGGATGGGAGCAGTACTTC
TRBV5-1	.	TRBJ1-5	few	CASSYQEGGQPQHF	TGCGCCAGCAGTTATCAGGAGGGAGGCCAGCCCCAGCATTTT
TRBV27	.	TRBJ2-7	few	CASSYRGNSYEQYF	TGTGCCAGCAGTTATCGCGGCAACTCCTACGAGCAGTACTTC
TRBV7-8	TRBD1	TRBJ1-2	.	CASRGDVRLVTGEMGYTF	TGTGCCAGCAGGGGGGACGTCCGACTAGTCACAGGGGAGATGGGCTACACCTTC
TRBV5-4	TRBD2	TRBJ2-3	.	CASSHRTSGDTDTQYF	TGTGCCAGCAGCCACCGGACTAGCGGGGACACAGATACGCAGTATTTT
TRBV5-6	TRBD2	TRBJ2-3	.	CASSRYLAGTSTDTQYF	TGTGCCAGCAGCCGGTACCTAGCGGGAACTAGCACAGATACGCAGTATTTT
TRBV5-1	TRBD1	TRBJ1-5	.	CASSFSGTGGQPQHF	TGCGCCAGCAGCTTTTCCGGGACAGGGGGTCAGCCCCAGCATTTT
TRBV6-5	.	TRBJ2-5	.	CASSYSAVQETQYF	TGTGCCAGCAGTTACTCGGCGGTACAAGAGACCCAGTACTTC
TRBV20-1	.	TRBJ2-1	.	CSARGNLAAVYNEQFF	TGCAGTGCTAGAGGTAATTTAGCGGCCGTTTACAATGAGCAGTTCTTC
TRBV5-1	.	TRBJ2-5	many	CASSSYQETQYF	TGCGCCAGCAGCTCGTACCAAGAGACCCAGTACTTC
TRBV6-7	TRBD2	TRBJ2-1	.	CASNIPCGGSSYNEQFF	TGTGCCAGCAATATCCCCTGCGGGGGGAGCTCCTACAATGAGCAGTTCTTC
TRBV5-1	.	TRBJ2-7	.	CASSRPVDTGPLRYEQYF	TGCGCCAGCAGCCGCCCTGTCGATACCGGACCACTCAGGTACGAGCAGTACTTC
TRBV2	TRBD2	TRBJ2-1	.	CASTLTSGGWDEQFF	TGTGCCAGCACTCTAACTAGCGGGGGGTGGGATGAGCAGTTCTTC
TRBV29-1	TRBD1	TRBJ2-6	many	CSVELPGQGTGANVLTF	TGCAGCGTTGAACTCCCGGGACAGGGGACTGGGGCCAACGTCCTGACTTTC
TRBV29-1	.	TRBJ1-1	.	CSVAGTESMNTEAFF	TGCAGCGTTGCCGGGACTGAAAGCATGAACACTGAAGCTTTCTTT
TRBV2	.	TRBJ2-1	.	CASRQGWAPNEQFF	TGTGCCAGCAGGCAGGGGTGGGCTCCCAATGAGCAGTTCTTC